The source of this TCR beta chain is a study of Ad26.COV2.S vaccination and SARS-CoV-2 variants. About the research overall: Each vaccinee took Ad26.COV2.S intramuscularly, once or twice 56 days apart. Whole-study results and caveats: The analyses of TCR breadth and depth may have understated the size of total T cell responses.

Sequencing was performed with immunoSEQ multiplex PCR; in TCRdb, only in-frame clones are kept and a portion is missing. The repertoire holds a few hundred thousand clones, with 85% to 90% as singletons. The treatment here: roughly 18 received Ad26.COV2.S at low or high dose, single or two shots; several received placebo; per-sample allocation not given. Sampling was performed 63 days after the first vaccine or placebo injection. This clone has a single count. The antigen remains undetermined. Since a much larger clone is just one base distant, this may be a read error. This CDR3 region has 11 residues. V lost 4 bases and J 3 bases, leaving 1 base between the germline ends. Germline CDR1 is SGHVS and CDR2 is FNYEAQ.

The clonotype originates from a person aged 18-60 years who received the Ad26.COV2.S COVID-19 vaccine or a placebo. The V gene is TRBV7-6, the J gene TRBJ2-1; the D is unclear. The sample here was peripheral blood, taken in a trial of Ad26.COV2.S vaccine versus placebo. The CDR3 DNA reads TGTGCCAGCAGCTACTACAATGAGCAGTTCTTC. Protein product: CASSYYNEQFF.